Sequencing of this T cell receptor beta chain was carried out in a study of glioma-infiltrating T cells after dendritic cell vaccination. Study findings and constraints: Patients with more pretreatment TILs had longer time to progression and survival. The cohort had few patients with full blood and tumor sets.

The CDR3 runs 17 residues. This clone was observed once. The antigen is unknown. Clones were read by immunoSEQ multiplex PCR, and TCRdb kept only the in-frame ones, dropping some. The sample shows around 100,000 clones, roughly 87% of them seen only once. This sample's time point: after dendritic cell vaccination, including at tumor progression/relapse. Patients had residual fresh-frozen tumor tissue and more than two years of survival data. PBMC sampling occurred before vaccination, two weeks after the third dose, and at progression. Sequenced material: blood, taken after dendritic cell vaccination. The V call is TRBV21-1, the J call TRBJ1-5; TRBD1, as called in the table, went unchecked against the DNA. TRBV21-1 is given as a pseudogene. This receptor was identified in a human donor with glioblastoma. Here the CDR3 reads CAISLRDRARGRQPQHF. The CDR3 nucleotides read TGTGCCATCTCCCTCCGGGACAGGGCTCGAGGGAGGCAGCCCCAGCATTTT.